Sequencing of this T cell receptor beta chain was carried out in a study of early stage breast cancer tumors. About the study: Among around twelve ER+/PR+/HER2- tumors, eight were ductal, four lobular.

Findings and caveats of the study: Compared with adjacent normal breast tissue, tumors showed roughly 2.5-fold greater T cell density and higher clonality. Tumor and normal breast were distinguished via blood comparison in most of the 16 patients.

As to this clone: Antigen specificity is unknown.

Generated by immunoSEQ multiplex PCR, the TCRdb table keeps only in-frame clones and is missing some. The sample yields roughly 40,000 clones, about three quarters seen once. This CDR3 contains 16 residues. The germline V gene has CDR1 SGHNT and CDR2 YENEEA. Trimming took off 3 bases at V and 7 bases at J, with 22 bases between the two ends. This chain connects TRBV11-3 to TRBJ2-7; maybe TRBD2 (6 bases). The receptor was derived from a person aged 45 to 59 with breast cancer. The sequenced sample consisted of blood. The CDR3 protein is CASSLGLGGATSEQYF. The DNA for the CDR3 is TGTGCCAGCAGCTTGGGGTTGGGGGGAGCGACCTCGGAGCAGTACTTC. Combining the CDR3 with reference TRBV11-3 and TRBJ2-7 gives the whole variable domain EAGVVQSPRYKIIEKKQPVAFWCNPISGHNTLYWYLQNLGQGPELLIRYENEEAVDDSQLPKDRFSAERLKGVDSTLKIQPAELGDSAVYLCASSLGLGGATSEQYFGPGTRLTVT.